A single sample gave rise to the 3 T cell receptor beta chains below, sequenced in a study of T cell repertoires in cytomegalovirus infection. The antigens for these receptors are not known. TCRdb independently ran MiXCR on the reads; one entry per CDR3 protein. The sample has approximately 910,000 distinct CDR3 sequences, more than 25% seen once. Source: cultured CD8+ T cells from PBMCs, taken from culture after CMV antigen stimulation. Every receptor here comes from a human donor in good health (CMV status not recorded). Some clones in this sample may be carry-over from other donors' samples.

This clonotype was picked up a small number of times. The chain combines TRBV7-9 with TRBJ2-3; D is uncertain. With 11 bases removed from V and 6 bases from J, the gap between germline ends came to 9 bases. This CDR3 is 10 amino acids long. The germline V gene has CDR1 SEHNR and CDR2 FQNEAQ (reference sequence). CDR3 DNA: TGTGCCGGGGAACAGGATACGCAGTATTTT. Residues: CAGEQDTQYF.

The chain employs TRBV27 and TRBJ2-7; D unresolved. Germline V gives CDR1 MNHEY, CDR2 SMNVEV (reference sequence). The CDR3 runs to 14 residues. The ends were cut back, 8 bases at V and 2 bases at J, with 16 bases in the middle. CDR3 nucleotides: TGTGCCAGCCTGGGGTTCGGAAAGCCCTACGAGCAGTACTTC. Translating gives CASLGFGKPYEQYF.

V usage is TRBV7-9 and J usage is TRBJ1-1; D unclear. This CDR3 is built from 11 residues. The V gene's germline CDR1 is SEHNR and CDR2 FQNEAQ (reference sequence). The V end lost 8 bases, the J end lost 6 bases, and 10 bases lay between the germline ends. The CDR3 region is CASLQDAEAFF. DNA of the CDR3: TGTGCCAGCTTGCAGGACGCTGAAGCTTTCTTT.